The clone carrying this TCR beta chain was counted a single time. These data come from a study of T cell responses to AZD1222 COVID-19 vaccine. This table comes from immunoSEQ multiplex PCR, and its TCRdb copy is limited to in-frame clones, with some not included. The sample holds some 130,000 clones, over 90% seen once. The CDR3 extends over 13 amino acids. Germline lookup yields CDR1 MDHEN and CDR2 SYDVKM. The V and J ends lost 5 bases and 6 bases respectively, with 11 bases between them. The clonotype originates from an adult in good health. This chain uses TRBV28 with TRBJ2-1; D is undetermined. Sequenced material: peripheral blood, taken on day 0 of AZD1222 vaccination. Here the CDR3 reads CASSPTVGNEQFF. For the CDR3, the DNA is TGTGCCAGCAGTCCCACTGTCGGCAATGAGCAGTTCTTC.